This T cell receptor (beta chain) derives from a study of molecular identifiers for immune sequencing clone quantification. Naive CD8 libraries used about 19,000 to 1,000,000 sorted cells and 10%, 30% or 50% RNA. Sorting recovered naive CD8 T cells on a CD8+CD4-CCR7+CD45RA+ profile. TCRdb re-analysed the PCR reads in MiXCR, keeping a single row per CDR3 protein. The table has approximately 590,000 distinct CDR3 sequences, 25% seen once; the top ten hold 0.7% to 0.95%. Germline V gene sequence: CDR1 GTSNPN, CDR2 SVGIG (reference sequence). This CDR3 region has 17 residues. V was trimmed by 5 bases and J by 0 bases, leaving 20 bases between them. Comment on this clonotype: This may be a read error, as it is one base from a much larger clone.

The source of this sequence is a human donor in good health. Some libraries in this study had Jurkat cell RNA spiked in. The J gene is TRBJ1-5, the V gene TRBV30; D is possibly TRBD1 (5 bases). The specimen was naive CD8+ T cells from blood, with Jurkat cell RNA spiked in. Sample subset: FACS-sorted CD8+CD4-CCR7+CD45RA+ naive T cells. CDR3 DNA: TGTGCCTGGGCGGACAAGGGGCCGGTCTATAGCAATCAGCCCCAGCATTTT. This sequence encodes CAWADKGPVYSNQPQHF.